This TCR beta chain was documented in a study of blood T cells in healthy people across ages. The second PCR ran roughly 7 to 12 cycles with a sample-barcoded 5' primer and J-beta primers. TCRdb called the 5' RACE reads again in MiXCR, with one record for every CDR3 protein. The table shows about 720,000 distinct CDR3 sequences, with 22% occurring only once. This clonotype was recorded at least ten times. CDR3 size: 13 residues. V lost 6 bases, J lost 3 bases, and 11 bases lay in between. The chain has TRBV12-3 or TRBV12-4 and TRBJ1-1; D not resolved. Sample: blood. This clonotype was obtained from a man between 70 and 80 years old in good health. In DNA form, the CDR3 reads TGTGCCAGCAGCTTAACGCGGGACACTGAAGCTTTCTTT. It translates to CASSLTRDTEAFF.